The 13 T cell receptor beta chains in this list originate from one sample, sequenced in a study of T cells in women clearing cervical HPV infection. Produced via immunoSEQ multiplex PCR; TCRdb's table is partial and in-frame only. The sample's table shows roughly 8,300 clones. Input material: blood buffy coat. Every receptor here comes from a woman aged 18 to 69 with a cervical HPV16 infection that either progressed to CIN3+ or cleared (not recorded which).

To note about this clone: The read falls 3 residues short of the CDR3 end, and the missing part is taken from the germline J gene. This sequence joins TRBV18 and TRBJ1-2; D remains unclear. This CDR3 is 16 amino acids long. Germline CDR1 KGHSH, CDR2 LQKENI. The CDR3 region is CASSPPLALIYNDYTF. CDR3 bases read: TGTGCCAGCTCACCACCGCTAGCTCTCATTTACAATGAC.

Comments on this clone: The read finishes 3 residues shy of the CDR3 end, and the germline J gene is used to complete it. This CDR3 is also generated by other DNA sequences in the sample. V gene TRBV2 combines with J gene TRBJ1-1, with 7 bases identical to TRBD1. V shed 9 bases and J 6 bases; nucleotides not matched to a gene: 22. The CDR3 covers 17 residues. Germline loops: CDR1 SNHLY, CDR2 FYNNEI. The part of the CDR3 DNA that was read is TGTGCCAGTAAATGGGCGCAAAGACAGGGCGGTTACCCTGAA. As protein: CASKWAQRQGGYPE. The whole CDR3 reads CASKWAQRQGGYPEAFF.

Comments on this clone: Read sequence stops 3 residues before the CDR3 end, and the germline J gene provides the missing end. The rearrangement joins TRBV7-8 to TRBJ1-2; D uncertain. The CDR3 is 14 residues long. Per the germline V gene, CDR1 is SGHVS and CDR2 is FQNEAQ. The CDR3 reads CASSSGVSTDTYTF. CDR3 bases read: TGTGCCAGCAGCTCCGGCGTATCCACAGATACC.

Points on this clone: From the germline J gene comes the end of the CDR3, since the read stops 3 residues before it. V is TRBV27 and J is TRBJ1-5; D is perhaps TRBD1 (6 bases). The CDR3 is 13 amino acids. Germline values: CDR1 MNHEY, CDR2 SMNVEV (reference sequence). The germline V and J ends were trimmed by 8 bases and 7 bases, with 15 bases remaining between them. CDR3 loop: CASGEQGRQPQHF. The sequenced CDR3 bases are TGTGCCAGCGGAGAACAGGGACGGCAGCCC.

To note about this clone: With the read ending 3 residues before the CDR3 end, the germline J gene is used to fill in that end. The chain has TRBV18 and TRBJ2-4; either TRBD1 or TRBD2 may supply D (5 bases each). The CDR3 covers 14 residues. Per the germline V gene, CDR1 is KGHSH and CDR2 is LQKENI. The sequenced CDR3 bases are TGTGCCAGCTCACCTGAGGGGTATGGGTATGGT. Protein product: CASSPEGYGYG. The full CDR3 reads CASSPEGYGYGQYF.

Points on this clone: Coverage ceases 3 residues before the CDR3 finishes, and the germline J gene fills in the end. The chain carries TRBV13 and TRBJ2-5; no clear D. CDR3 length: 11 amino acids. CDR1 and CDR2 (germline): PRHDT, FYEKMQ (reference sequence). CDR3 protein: CASSALHTQYF. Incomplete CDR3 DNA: TGTGCCAGCAGCGCCTTACATACC.

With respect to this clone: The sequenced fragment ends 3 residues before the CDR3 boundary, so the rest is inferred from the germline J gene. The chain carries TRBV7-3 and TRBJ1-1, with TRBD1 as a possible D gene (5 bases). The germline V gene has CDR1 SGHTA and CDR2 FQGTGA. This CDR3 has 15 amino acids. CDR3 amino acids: CASSLVAGVPDTAFF. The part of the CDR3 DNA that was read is TGTGCCAGCAGCTTGGTAGCGGGGGTCCCAGATACG.

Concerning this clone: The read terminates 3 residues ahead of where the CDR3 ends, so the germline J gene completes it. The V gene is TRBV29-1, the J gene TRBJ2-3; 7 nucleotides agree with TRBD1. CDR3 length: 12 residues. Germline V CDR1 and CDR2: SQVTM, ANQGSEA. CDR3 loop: CSVGGGNQPQYF. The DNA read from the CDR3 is TGCAGCGTTGGAGGGGGCAATCAGCCG.

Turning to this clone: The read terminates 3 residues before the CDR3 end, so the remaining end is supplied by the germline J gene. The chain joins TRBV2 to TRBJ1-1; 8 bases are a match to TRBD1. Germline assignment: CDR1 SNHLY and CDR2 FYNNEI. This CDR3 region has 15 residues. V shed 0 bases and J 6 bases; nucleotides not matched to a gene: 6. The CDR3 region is CASSEADRAGSEAFF. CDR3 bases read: TGTGCCAGCAGTGAAGCGGACAGGGCGGGTTCTGAA. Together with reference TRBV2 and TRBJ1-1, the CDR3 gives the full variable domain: EPEVTQTPSHQVTQMGQEVILRCVPISNHLYFYWYRQILGQKVEFLVSFYNNEISEKSEIFDDQFSVERPDGSNFTLKIRSTKLEDSAMYFCASSEADRAGSEAFFGQGTRLTVV.

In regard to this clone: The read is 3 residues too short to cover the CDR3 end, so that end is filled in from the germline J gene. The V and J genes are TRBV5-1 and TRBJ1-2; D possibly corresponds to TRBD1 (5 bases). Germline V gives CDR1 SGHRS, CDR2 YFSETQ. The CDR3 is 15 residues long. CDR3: CASSLVQGGGLGYTF. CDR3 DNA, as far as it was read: TGCGCCAGCAGCTTGGTTCAGGGTGGAGGATTGGGC.

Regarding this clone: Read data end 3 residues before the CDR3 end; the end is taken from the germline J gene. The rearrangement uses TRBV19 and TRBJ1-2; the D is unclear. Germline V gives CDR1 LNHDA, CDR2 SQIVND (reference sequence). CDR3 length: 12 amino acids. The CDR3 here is CASSIGPSDYTF. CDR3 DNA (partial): TGTGCCAGTAGTATTGGGCCCTCCGAC.

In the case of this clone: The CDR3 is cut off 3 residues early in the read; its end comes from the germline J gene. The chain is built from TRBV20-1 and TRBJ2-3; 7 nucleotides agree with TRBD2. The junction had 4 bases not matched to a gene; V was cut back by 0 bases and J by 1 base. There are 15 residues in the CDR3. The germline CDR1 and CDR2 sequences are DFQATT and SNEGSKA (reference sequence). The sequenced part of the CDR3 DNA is TGCAGTGCTAGAGACGCAGGGAGGGGCACAGATACG. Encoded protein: CSARDAGRGTDT. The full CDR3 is CSARDAGRGTDTQYF.

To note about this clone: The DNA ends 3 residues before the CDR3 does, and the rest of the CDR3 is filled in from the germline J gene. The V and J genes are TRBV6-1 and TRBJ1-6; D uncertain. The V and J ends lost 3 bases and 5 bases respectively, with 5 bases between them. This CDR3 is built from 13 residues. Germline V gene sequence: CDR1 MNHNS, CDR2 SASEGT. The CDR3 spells CASSETNNSPLHF. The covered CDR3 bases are TGTGCCAGCAGTGAGACTAATAATTCACCC.